The 19 T cell receptor beta chains below come from one sample, sequenced in a study of blood T cell repertoires in COVID-19. TCRdb keeps only in-frame clones here, not all; method: immunoSEQ multiplex PCR. The table lists about 97,000 clones, around 87% of them singletons, with over 2.5% in the top ten. Sequencing was carried out using peripheral blood. Source of these receptors: a man aged 50 or older with active or convalescent COVID-19.

The chain couples TRBV5-6 to TRBJ1-1, with TRBD1 identical over 8 bases. The CDR3 contains 14 residues. The J segment lost 1 base and the V segment lost 2 bases, leaving 1 base of the junction unmatched. Germline-derived CDR1 and CDR2 are SGHDT and YYEEEE. The CDR3 sequence: CASSFGTGNTEAFF. Here the CDR3 DNA reads TGTGCCAGCAGCTTTGGGACAGGGAACACTGAAGCTTTCTTT.

This clone was detected once. The chain has TRBV6-5 and TRBJ2-7, with D unresolved. The CDR3 is 12 residues long. The V and J ends lost 7 bases and 2 bases respectively, with 9 bases between them. Germline V gene lookup returns CDR1 MNHEY and CDR2 SVGAGI. The CDR3 loop reads CASMEPPYEQYV. DNA for the CDR3: TGTGCCAGCATGGAGCCTCCCTACGAGCAGTACGTC.

The rearrangement uses TRBV11-2 and TRBJ2-1; TRBD1 matches 8 bases. Losses at the gene ends were 5 bases for V and 8 bases for J; bases not matched to a gene: 8. The CDR3 contains 14 residues. Germline-derived CDR1 and CDR2 are SGHAT and FQNNGV. The CDR3 sequence: CASSMGLTGDEQFF. The CDR3 DNA sequence: TGTGCCAGCAGCATGGGACTGACAGGGGATGAGCAGTTCTTC.

This clone showed up just a few times. The V and J genes are TRBV2 and TRBJ1-5; TRBD1 matches 10 bases. CDR1 SNHLY and CDR2 FYNNEI come from the germline V gene. V lost 3 bases and J lost 0; bases outside the gene matches: 11. The CDR3 loop spans 19 amino acids. CDR3 DNA: TGTGCCAGCAGTGAGGGGGGACAGGGGATACCTTATAGCAATCAGCCCCAGCATTTT. Translated, it gives CASSEGGQGIPYSNQPQHF.

The chain joins TRBV24-1 to TRBJ1-2, with D possibly being TRBD1 (5 bases). The V end lost 2 bases, the J end lost 10 bases, and 25 bases lay between the germline ends. In germline, CDR1 is KGHDR, CDR2 SFDVKD. The CDR3 loop spans 17 amino acids. CDR3 region: CATSDWADLGPSDDYTF. CDR3 coding DNA: TGTGCCACCAGTGATTGGGCTGACCTGGGGCCCTCCGATGACTACACCTTC.

This chain joins TRBV20-1 and TRBJ1-1; D might be TRBD1 (6 bases). The CDR3 runs to 11 residues. Germline V CDR1 and CDR2: DFQATT, SNEGSKA (reference sequence). The DNA of the CDR3 is TGCAGACCCGGGACAAACACTGAAGCTTTCTTT. Its protein product is CRPGTNTEAFF.

V and J are TRBV2 and TRBJ1-5; 7 bases agree with TRBD1. There are 15 residues in the CDR3. V trimming: 6 bases; J trimming: 0 bases; junction bases outside the gene matches: 5. Germline V CDR1 and CDR2: SNHLY, FYNNEI. The CDR3 DNA is TGTGCCAGCAGACCCCAGGGGGGTAGCAATCAGCCCCAGCATTTT. Translated: CASRPQGGSNQPQHF. Drawing the rest from reference TRBV2 and TRBJ1-5, the complete variable domain is EPEVTQTPSHQVTQMGQEVILRCVPISNHLYFYWYRQILGQKVEFLVSFYNNEISEKSEIFDDQFSVERPDGSNFTLKIRSTKLEDSAMYFCASRPQGGSNQPQHFGDGTRLSIL.

The chain employs TRBV27 and TRBJ2-5; 8 bases map to TRBD2. Trimming removed 6 bases from V and 4 bases from J; junction bases left unmatched: 7. The CDR3 extends over 14 amino acids. The germline gives CDR1 MNHEY, CDR2 SMNVEV (reference sequence). CDR3 coding DNA: TGTGCCAGCAGCTCCGGGGGGGTCCGAGAGACCCAGTACTTC. This translates into CASSSGGVRETQYF.

The chain couples TRBV6-1 to TRBJ2-7; 8 bases line up with TRBD1. CDR3 length: 14 residues. V trimming: 1 base; J trimming: 4 bases; junction bases outside the gene matches: 3. In germline, CDR1 is MNHNS, CDR2 SASEGT. CDR3 sequence reads: CASSEGTGNYEQYV. The CDR3 DNA sequence: TGTGCCAGCAGTGAAGGGACAGGGAATTACGAGCAGTACGTC.

Of note for this clone: The germline gene is not matched at one end of the junction; a read error may be the cause. CDR3 in amino acids: CASSSGTKYGYTF. CDR3 in DNA: TGTGCCAGCAGCTCCGGGACTAAGTATGGCTACACCTTC. The chain uses TRBV12-3 or TRBV12-4 and TRBJ1-2; D might be TRBD1 (5 bases). The CDR3 is made up of 13 amino acids.

This clone was detected once. V is TRBV2 and J is TRBJ2-5; 9 bases align to TRBD1. V gave up 5 bases and J gave up 1 base; unmatched junction bases: 5. This CDR3 has 15 amino acids. Germline assignment: CDR1 SNHLY and CDR2 FYNNEI. CDR3 coding DNA: TGTGCCAGCAGTCCGGACAGGGGTTCCCAAGAGACCCAGTACTTC. It yields the protein CASSPDRGSQETQYF.

CDR3 loop: CASSLTYGNEKLFF. In DNA form, the CDR3 reads TGTGCCAGCAGTCTTACCTATGGTAATGAAAAACTGTTTTTT. The V and J genes are TRBV11-2 and TRBJ1-4, with no clear D. This CDR3 spans 14 amino acids. V was cut by 6 bases and J by 4 bases, with 12 bases left in between. CDR1 and CDR2 from the germline V gene are SGHAT and FQNNGV.

The rearrangement links TRBV28 to TRBJ1-2, with a possible D match to TRBD1 (5 bases). This CDR3 has 14 amino acids. Germline V CDR1 and CDR2: MDHEN, SYDVKM. The V end was cut by 1 base, the J end by 8 bases, with 14 bases between. This chain's CDR3 is CASSLSQGGMGYTF. Written as DNA, the CDR3 is TGTGCCAGCAGTTTATCCCAGGGTGGGATGGGCTACACCTTC.

V gene TRBV7-8 combines with J gene TRBJ2-5; 7 bases map to TRBD1. The CDR3 runs 17 residues. V was pared by 5 bases and J by 2 bases, with 14 bases of the junction left unmatched. Germline CDR1 and CDR2: SGHVS and FQNEAQ. CDR3 protein: CASSPTDRSRWQETQYF. The CDR3 bases are TGTGCCAGCAGCCCCACGGACAGGAGCAGGTGGCAAGAGACCCAGTACTTC.

The V call is TRBV7-2, the J call TRBJ2-1; 8 bases are shared with TRBD1. Germline CDR1 SGHTA, CDR2 FQGNSA. V lost 5 bases, J lost 8 bases, and 11 bases stayed unmatched. This CDR3 region has 15 residues. Written as DNA, the CDR3 is TGTGCCAGCAGCCAATCCGGACAGGGTGGATATGAGCAGTTCTTC. This sequence encodes CASSQSGQGGYEQFF.

The rearrangement joins TRBV3-1 (or the pseudogene TRBV3-2) to TRBJ2-7, with a tentative D call TRBD1 (6 bases). The CDR3 is 15 amino acids. Germline lookup yields CDR1 LGHDT and CDR2 YNNKEL (reference sequence). The V end was cut by 1 base, the J end by 3 bases, with 13 bases between. The CDR3 nucleotides read TGTGCCAGCAGCCAAGTTACGGACAGTGGCTACGAGCAGTACTTC. This gives the protein CASSQVTDSGYEQYF.

The gene calls are TRBV21-1 and TRBJ1-6; TRBD1, as called in the table, went unchecked against the DNA. TRBV21-1 corresponds to a pseudogene. This CDR3 is 15 amino acids long. The CDR3 bases are TGTGCCAGCCCACGACAGGCGAGACAGGATTCACCCCTCCACTTT. Translating gives CASPRQARQDSPLHF.

The count of this clone is one. V usage is TRBV15 and J usage is TRBJ1-3; D is ambiguous. Germline CDR1 is LNHNV and CDR2 is YYDKDF (reference sequence). This CDR3 has 16 amino acids. V was cut by 0 bases and J by 1 base, with 10 bases left in between. CDR3 DNA: TGTGCCACCAGCAGAGATCAGGTTGGGTCTGGAAACACCATATATTTT. Its protein is CATSRDQVGSGNTIYF.

This clone was picked up a small number of times. The chain carries TRBV10-3 and TRBJ1-1; 9 bases are a match to TRBD1. With V trimmed by 6 bases and J by 4 bases, 3 bases remained unmatched. Germline values: CDR1 ENHRY, CDR2 SYGVKD. There are 13 residues in the CDR3. The CDR3 DNA reads TGTGCCATCAGGCTGGGACAGGGCACTGAAGCTTTCTTT. This gives the protein CAIRLGQGTEAFF.